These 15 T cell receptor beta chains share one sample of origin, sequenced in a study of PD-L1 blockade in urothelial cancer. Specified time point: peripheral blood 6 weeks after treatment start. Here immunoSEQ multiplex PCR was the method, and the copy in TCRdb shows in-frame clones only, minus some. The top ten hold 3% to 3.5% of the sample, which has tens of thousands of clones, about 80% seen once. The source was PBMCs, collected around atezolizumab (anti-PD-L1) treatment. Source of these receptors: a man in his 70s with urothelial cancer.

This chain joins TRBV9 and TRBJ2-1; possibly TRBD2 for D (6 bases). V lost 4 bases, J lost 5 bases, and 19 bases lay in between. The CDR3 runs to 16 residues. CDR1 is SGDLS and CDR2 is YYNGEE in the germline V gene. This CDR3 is CASSPVVSGSNNEQFF. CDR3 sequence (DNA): TGTGCCAGCAGCCCGGTGGTGAGCGGGTCTAACAATGAGCAGTTCTTC.

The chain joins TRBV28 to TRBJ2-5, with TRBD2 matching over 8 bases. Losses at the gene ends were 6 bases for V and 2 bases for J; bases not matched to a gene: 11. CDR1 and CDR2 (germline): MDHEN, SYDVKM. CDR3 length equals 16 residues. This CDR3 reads CASSSPAGGRQETQYF. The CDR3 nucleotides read TGTGCCAGCAGCAGTCCCGCGGGAGGCCGACAAGAGACCCAGTACTTC.

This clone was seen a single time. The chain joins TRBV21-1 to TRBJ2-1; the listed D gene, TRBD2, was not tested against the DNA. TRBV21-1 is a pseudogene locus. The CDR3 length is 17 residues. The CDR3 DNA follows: TGTGCCAGCAGCACCCCAGGGATCGGGGGGGCGGGGGATGAGCAGTTCTTC. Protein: CASSTPGIGGAGDEQFF.

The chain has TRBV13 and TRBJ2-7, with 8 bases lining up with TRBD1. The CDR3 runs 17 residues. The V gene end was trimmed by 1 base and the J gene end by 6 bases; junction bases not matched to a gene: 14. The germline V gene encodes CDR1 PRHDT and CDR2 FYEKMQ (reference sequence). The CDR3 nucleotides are TGTGCCAGCAGCTTAGAACAGGGGACAGGAAGGGTTGGCGAGCAGTACTTC. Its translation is CASSLEQGTGRVGEQYF.

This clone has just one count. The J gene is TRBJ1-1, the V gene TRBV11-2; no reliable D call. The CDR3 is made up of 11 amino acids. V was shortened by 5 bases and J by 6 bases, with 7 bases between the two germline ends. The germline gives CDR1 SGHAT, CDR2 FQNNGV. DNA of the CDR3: TGTGCCAGCAGCAGGCGGGCTGAAGCTTTCTTT. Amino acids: CASSRRAEAFF.

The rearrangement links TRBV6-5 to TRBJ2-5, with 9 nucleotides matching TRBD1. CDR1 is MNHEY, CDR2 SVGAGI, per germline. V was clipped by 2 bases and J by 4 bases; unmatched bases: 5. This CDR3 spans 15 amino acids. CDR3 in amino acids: CASSYGQGRAETQYF. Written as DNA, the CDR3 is TGTGCCAGCAGTTACGGACAGGGGAGGGCAGAGACCCAGTACTTC.

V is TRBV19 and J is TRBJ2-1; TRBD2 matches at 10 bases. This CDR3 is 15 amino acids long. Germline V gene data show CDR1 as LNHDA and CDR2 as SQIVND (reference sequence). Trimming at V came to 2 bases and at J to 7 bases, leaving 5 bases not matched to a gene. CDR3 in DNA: TGTGCCAGTAGTATACAAGCGGGAGGGGTAAATGAGCAGTTCTTC. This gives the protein CASSIQAGGVNEQFF.

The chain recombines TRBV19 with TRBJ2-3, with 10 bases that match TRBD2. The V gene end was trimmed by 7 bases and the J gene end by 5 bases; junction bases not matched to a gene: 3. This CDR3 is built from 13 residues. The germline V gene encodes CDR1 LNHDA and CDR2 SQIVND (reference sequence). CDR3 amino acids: CASKERGGDTQYF. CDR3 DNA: TGTGCCAGTAAGGAGCGGGGGGGAGATACGCAGTATTTT.

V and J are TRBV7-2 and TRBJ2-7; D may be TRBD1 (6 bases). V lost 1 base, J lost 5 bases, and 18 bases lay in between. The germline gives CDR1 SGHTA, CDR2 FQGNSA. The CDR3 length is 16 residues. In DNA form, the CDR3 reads TGTGCCAGCAGCTTAGGGGGGCCAGGGAGAGGAGACGAGCAGTACTTC. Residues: CASSLGGPGRGDEQYF.

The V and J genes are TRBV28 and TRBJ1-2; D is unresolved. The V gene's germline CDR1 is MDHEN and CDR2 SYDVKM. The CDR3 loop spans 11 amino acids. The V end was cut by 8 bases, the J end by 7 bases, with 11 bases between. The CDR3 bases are TGTGCCAGCTATACCGGGAGTGGCTACACCTTC. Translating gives CASYTGSGYTF.

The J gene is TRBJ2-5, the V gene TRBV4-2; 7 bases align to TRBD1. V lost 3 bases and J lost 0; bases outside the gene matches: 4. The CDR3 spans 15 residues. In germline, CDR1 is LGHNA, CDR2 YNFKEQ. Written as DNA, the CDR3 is TGTGCCAGCAGCCAGGCCGGGACAGACCAAGAGACCCAGTACTTC. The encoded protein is CASSQAGTDQETQYF.

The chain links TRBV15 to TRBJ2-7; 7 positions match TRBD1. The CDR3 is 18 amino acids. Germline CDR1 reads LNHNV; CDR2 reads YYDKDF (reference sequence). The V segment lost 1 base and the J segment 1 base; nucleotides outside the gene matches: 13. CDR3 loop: CATSRARFGDRPSYEQYF. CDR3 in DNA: TGTGCCACCAGCAGAGCTCGTTTCGGGGACAGACCTTCCTACGAGCAGTACTTC.

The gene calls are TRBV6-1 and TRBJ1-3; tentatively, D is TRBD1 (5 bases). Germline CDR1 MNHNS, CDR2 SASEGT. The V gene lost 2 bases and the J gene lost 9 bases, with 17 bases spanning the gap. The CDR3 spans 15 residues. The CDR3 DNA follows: TGTGCCAGCAGTGAAAGGGGAAGAAGGGTGGGCACCATATATTTT. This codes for CASSERGRRVGTIYF.

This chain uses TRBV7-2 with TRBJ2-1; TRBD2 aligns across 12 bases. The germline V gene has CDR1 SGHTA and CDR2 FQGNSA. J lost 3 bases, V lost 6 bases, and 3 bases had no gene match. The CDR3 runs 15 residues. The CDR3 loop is CASRTLAGGYNEQFF. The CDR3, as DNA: TGTGCCAGCAGGACACTAGCGGGAGGCTACAATGAGCAGTTCTTC.

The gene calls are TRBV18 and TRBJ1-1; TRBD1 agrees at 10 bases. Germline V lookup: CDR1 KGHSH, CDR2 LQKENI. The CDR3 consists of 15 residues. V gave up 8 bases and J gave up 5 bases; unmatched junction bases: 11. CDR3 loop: CASEKTGGVGTEAFF. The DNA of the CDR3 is TGTGCCAGCGAAAAGACAGGGGGCGTAGGTACTGAAGCTTTCTTT.